The T cell receptor (beta chain) described here comes from a study of T cells in Graves' hyperthyroidism and ophthalmopathy. Looking at the study overall: Specimen type is peripheral blood, collected at initial diagnosis prior to any treatment.

The V end was cut by 5 bases, the J end by 0 bases, with 11 bases between. Germline V CDR1 and CDR2: MNHEY, SVGEGT. The CDR3 length is 14 residues. This clonotype has at least ten counts. The antigen remains unidentified. Whole-study results and caveats: In blood, most of the thyroid clonotypes expanded above 0.001 were also present.

The source material, RNA transcripts, was used to amplify TCR beta CDR3 regions. HTBI primers were the set used in a first-round RT-PCR of the TCR CDR3. TCRdb fed the multiplex PCR reads into MiXCR, producing one record per CDR3 protein. The sample holds around 300,000 distinct CDR3 sequences; 20% to 25% are singletons and the top ten take about 25%. Sample: blood. The rearrangement links TRBV6-2 or TRBV6-3 to TRBJ2-7, with a weak D call TRBD1 (6 bases). The receptor was isolated from a man aged 35 to 55 with Graves' hyperthyroidism that later progressed to Graves' ophthalmopathy. CDR3 protein: CASSRQASSYEQYF. The DNA of the CDR3 is TGTGCCAGCAGTCGACAGGCGAGCTCCTACGAGCAGTACTTC.